What follows is one T cell receptor beta chain and its context. No antigen is known for it. This sample is part of a study of Ad26.COV2.S vaccination and SARS-CoV-2 variants. The wider study: Donor joined the COV1001 Ad26.COV2.S trial arm. Study-level points and caveats: The placebo group had lower spike-specific TCR breadth than the vaccine recipients did.

The CDR3 consists of 18 residues. Germline V gives CDR1 MNHEY, CDR2 SVGEGT. V lost 2 bases, J lost 6 bases, and 17 bases stayed unmatched. The treatment: 15 to 20 received Ad26.COV2.S at low or high dose, single or two shots; 5 received placebo; per-sample allocation not given. Sampling happened 63 days after the first vaccine or placebo injection. Clones were sequenced by immunoSEQ multiplex PCR, and TCRdb holds only the in-frame ones, with some missing. Altogether about 350,000 clones are present, roughly 84% being singletons, with the ten largest covering 3.4%. The receptor comes from a person between 18 and 60 years old who received the Ad26.COV2.S COVID-19 vaccine or a placebo. Sequences were derived from peripheral blood, sampled in a trial of Ad26.COV2.S vaccine versus placebo. The rearrangement uses TRBV6-2 or TRBV6-3 and TRBJ2-7; 9 positions agree with TRBD2. The CDR3 loop is CASSYPIVLLAGACEQYF. The CDR3 bases are TGTGCCAGCAGTTACCCTATCGTTTTGTTAGCGGGGGCCTGCGAGCAGTACTTC.